This T cell receptor (beta chain) was profiled in a study of radiotherapy plus CTLA-4 blockade in lung cancer. General study findings and limits: Per reports, early blood T cell clone dynamics, plus interferon-beta, forecast response most strongly. Blood-borne expansion of tumor-derived TCR clones followed radiotherapy plus ipilimumab.

With 4 bases removed from V and 4 bases from J, the gap between germline ends came to 11 bases. Per the germline V gene, CDR1 is SGHTA and CDR2 is FQGTGA. CDR3 length: 14 residues. TCRdb's copy holds only in-frame clones and misses some; the assay was immunoSEQ multiplex PCR. The data hold approximately 52,000 clones, with 75% to 80% observed a single time. As to this clone: Its antigen is not known.

The input for sequencing was peripheral blood, taken from a patient treated with radiotherapy plus ipilimumab. This chain connects TRBV7-3 to TRBJ2-1, with a weak D call TRBD1 (5 bases). This sequence originates from a human donor with non-small cell lung cancer whose response to radiotherapy plus ipilimumab could not be evaluated. The CDR3 spells CASSSSTGYNEQFF. The CDR3 DNA follows: TGTGCCAGCAGCTCATCCACAGGATACAATGAGCAGTTCTTC.